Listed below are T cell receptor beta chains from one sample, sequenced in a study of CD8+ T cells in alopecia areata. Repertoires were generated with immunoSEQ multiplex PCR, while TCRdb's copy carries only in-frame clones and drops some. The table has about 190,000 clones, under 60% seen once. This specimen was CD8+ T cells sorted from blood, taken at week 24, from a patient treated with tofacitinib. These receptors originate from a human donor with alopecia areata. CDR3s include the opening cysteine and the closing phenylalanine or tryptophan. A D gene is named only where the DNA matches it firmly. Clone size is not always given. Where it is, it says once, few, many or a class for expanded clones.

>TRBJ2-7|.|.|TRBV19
TGTGCCAGTAGTATATCCCCGACAGGCTTGGACGAGCAGTACTTC
CASSISPTGLDEQYF
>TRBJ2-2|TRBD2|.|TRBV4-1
TGCGCCAGCAGCCGGCTTCAGACGACTAGCGGGAGGACCGGGGAGCTGTTTTTT
CASSRLQTTSGRTGELFF
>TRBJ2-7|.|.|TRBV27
TGTGCCAGCAGGGGGACTCTCGAGCAGTACTTC
CASRGTLEQYF
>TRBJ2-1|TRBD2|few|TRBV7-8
TGTGCCAGCAGCTTATCTAGCGGGGGGAACAATGAGCAGTTCTTC
CASSLSSGGNNEQFF
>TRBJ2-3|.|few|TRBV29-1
TGCAGCTTCGGACAGAGGGTGGGGGATACGCAGTATTTT
CSFGQRVGDTQYF
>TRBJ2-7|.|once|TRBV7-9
TGTGCCAGCAGCCCATCCGAGGGCTACGAGCAGTACTTC
CASSPSEGYEQYF
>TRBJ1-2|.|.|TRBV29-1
TGCAGCGTTATGAGGGATGGCTACACCTTC
CSVMRDGYTF
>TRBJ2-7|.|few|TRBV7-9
TGTGCCAGCAGCCCCAGAGGGTACGAGCAGTACTTC
CASSPRGYEQYF
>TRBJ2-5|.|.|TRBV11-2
TGTGCCAGCAGCTACAGCGGAACAATCCAAGAGACCCAGTACTTC
CASSYSGTIQETQYF
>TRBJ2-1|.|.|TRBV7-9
TGTGCCACCCCGGCCTTGGGTGAGCAGTTCTTC
CATPALGEQFF
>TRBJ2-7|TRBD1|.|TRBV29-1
TGCAGCGTTGAAGAGTGGACGGACAGGGGCTACGAGCAGTACTTC
CSVEEWTDRGYEQYF
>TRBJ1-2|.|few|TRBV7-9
TGTGCCAGCAGTCCGCCCAGGATAGCTAACTATGGCTACACCTTC
CASSPPRIANYGYTF
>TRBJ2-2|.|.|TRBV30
TGTGCCTGGGACCAGGCGGGCGGGGAGCTGTTTTTT
CAWDQAGGELFF
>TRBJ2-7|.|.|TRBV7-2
TGTGCCAGCAGCCCCGCCTTGGGAGAGCAGTACTTC
CASSPALGEQYF
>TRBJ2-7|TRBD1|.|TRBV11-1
TGTGCCAGCAGCTCGACAGGGTACGAGCAGTACTTC
CASSSTGYEQYF
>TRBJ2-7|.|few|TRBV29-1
TGCAGCGTTGGTAGTCCGACTTACGAGCAGTACTTC
CSVGSPTYEQYF
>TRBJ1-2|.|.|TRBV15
TGTGCCACCAGCAGAGATCAGCAGGGATACTATGGCTACACCTTC
CATSRDQQGYYGYTF
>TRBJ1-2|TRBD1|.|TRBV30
TGTGCCTGGAGGTTGGACAGGAGAGCTAACTATGGCTACACCTTC
CAWRLDRRANYGYTF
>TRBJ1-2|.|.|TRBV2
TGTGGCAAGCAGCGGGTTGGTGGCTACACCTTC
CGKQRVGGYTF
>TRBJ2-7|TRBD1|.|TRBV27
TGTGCCAGCAGCCTGGGGACAGGGGACGACGAGCAGTACTTC
CASSLGTGDDEQYF
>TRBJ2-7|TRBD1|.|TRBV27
TGTGCCAGCAGTCTCTGGACAGGGCAGGACGAGCAGTACTTC
CASSLWTGQDEQYF
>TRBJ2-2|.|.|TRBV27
TGTGCCAGCAATCGGGGGAACACCGGGGAGCTGTTTTTT
CASNRGNTGELFF
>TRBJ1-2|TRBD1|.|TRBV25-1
TGTGCCAGCAGTGAATGGGACAGAGGGCGGACTCATGGCTACACCTTC
CASSEWDRGRTHGYTF
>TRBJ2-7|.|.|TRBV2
TGTGCCAGCAGTGAAGGGGGGCTCGAGCAGTACTTC
CASSEGGLEQYF
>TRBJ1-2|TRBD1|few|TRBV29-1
TGCAGCGTTGAAGGAGACAGGGGGGTAAACTATGGCTACACCTTC
CSVEGDRGVNYGYTF
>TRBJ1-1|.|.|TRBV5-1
TGCGCCAGCAGCTACGTACGGGGGCGGACTGAAGCTTTCTTT
CASSYVRGRTEAFF
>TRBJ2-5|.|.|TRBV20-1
TGCAGTGCTAGAATCGAAGAGACCCAGTACTTC
CSARIEETQYF
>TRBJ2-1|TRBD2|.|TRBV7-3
TGTGCCAGCAGCTCGGGACTAGCGAACAATGAGCAGTTCTTC
CASSSGLANNEQFF
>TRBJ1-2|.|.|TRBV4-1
TGCGCCAGCAGCACCCGGGCCCCATTAAGGGATGGCTACACCTTC
CASSTRAPLRDGYTF
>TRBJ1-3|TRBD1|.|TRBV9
TGTGCCAGCAGGGGACAGAGTGGAAACACCATATATTTT
CASRGQSGNTIYF
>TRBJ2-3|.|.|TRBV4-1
TGCGCCAGCAGCCAAGGAGCAGACCCGCAGTATTTT
CASSQGADPQYF
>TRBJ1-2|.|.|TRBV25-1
TGTGCCAGCAGCCGAACCCTTAACTATGGCTACACCTTC
CASSRTLNYGYTF
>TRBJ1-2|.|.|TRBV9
TGTGCCAGCAGCGTAGGACAGTCCGAGGGATACACCTTC
CASSVGQSEGYTF
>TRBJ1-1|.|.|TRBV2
TGTGCCAGCAGTGGCCCCACTGAAGCTTTCTTT
CASSGPTEAFF
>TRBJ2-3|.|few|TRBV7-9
TGTGCCAGCATGGGAGATACGCAGTATTTT
CASMGDTQYF
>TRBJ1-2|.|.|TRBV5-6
TGTGCCAGCAGCTTGTATGGGAATCACTATGGCTACACCTTC
CASSLYGNHYGYTF
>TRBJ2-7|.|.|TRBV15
TGTGCCACCAGCGGGGACACCCCCTACGAGCAGTACTTC
CATSGDTPYEQYF
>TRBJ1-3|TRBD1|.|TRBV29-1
TGCAGCGTTGAAGAACTATCGGTCAGGACAGGCTCTGGAAACACCATATATTTT
CSVEELSVRTGSGNTIYF
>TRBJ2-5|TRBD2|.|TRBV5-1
TGCGCCAGCAGCTACTCCCCGAGACTAGCGGGGTATAAAACCCAAGAGACCCAGTACTTC
CASSYSPRLAGYKTQETQYF
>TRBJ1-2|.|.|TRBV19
TGTGCCAGTTTATCCCTGGGCTATGGCTACACCTTC
CASLSLGYGYTF
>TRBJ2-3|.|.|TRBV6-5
TGTGCCAGCAGTTACTCGGGGCCCCGAGATACGCAGTATTTT
CASSYSGPRDTQYF
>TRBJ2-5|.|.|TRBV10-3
TGTGCCATCAGTGAGTCTTTTCCGCCCCGAGAGACCCAGTACTTC
CAISESFPPRETQYF
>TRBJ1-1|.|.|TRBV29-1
TGCAGCGTTGAAGATCTAGTGCAGGGGACTACTGAAGCTTTCTTT
CSVEDLVQGTTEAFF
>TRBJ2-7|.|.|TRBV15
TGTGCCACCAGCCCCGAATCCTACGAGCAGTACTTC
CATSPESYEQYF
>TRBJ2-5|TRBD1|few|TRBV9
TGTGCCAGCAGCACCTCCGGGACAGGGGCCGAGACCCAGTACTTC
CASSTSGTGAETQYF
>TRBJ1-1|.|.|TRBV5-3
TGTGCCAGAAGCACCACTACGGAGGGAGGTGGCACTGAAGCTTTCTTT
CARSTTTEGGGTEAFF